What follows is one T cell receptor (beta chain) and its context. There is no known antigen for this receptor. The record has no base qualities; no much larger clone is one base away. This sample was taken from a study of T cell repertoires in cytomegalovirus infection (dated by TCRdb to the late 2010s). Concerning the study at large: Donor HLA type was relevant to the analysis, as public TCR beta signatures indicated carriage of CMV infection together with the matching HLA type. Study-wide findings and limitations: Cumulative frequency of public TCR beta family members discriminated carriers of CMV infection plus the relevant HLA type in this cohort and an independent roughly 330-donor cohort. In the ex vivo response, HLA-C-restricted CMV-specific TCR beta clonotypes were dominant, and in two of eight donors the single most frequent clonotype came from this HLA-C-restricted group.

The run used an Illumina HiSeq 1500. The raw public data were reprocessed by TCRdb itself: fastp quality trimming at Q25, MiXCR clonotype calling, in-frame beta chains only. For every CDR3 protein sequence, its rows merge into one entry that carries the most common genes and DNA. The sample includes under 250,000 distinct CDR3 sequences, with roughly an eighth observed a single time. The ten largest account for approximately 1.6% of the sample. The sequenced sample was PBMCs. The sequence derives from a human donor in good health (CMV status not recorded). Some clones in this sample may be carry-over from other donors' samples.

The CDR3 in this case is CASRPGTAGNTIYF. The DNA sequence follows: TGTGCCAGCAGACCCGGGACGGCCGGAAACACCATATATTTT. Recombination joined TRBV5-6 with TRBJ1-3; TRBD1 is perhaps the D gene, given 5 matching bases. Counted from cysteine to phenylalanine, this CDR3 has 14 amino acids. Just the 42-base CDR3 DNA is kept, in frame starting at base 1. V is clipped by 5 bases and J by 4 bases, and the sequence between their germline boundaries is 13 bases long. CDR1 is given as SGHDT and CDR2 as YYEEEE, both from the germline V gene. Reference TRBV5-6 and TRBJ1-3 genes cover what lies past the CDR3, so the full variable domain is DAGVTQSPTHLIKTRGQQVTLRCSPKSGHDTVSWYQQALGQGPQFIFQYYEEEERQRGNFPDRFSGHQFPNYSSELNVNALLLGDSALYLCASRPGTAGNTIYFGEGSWLTVV.